This TCR beta chain was captured by sequencing in a study of cytomegalovirus exposure and HLA in healthy donors. The CDR3 spans 15 residues. The V end was cut by 1 base, the J end by 2 bases, with 6 bases between. The germline V gene has CDR1 MNHEY and CDR2 SMNVEV (reference sequence). PCR amplification relied on 60 Vbeta primers (plus 13 Jbeta primers). Repertoires were generated with immunoSEQ multiplex PCR, while TCRdb's copy carries only in-frame clones and drops some. The repertoire holds approximately 79,000 clones, with around 68% as singletons. General study results and limits: In a later analysis, CMV-associated beta chains were mostly HLA-associated, it appeared. An apparent linkage of common viral pathogens to several of the most significant clusters emerged in a later analysis.

These donors, healthy bone marrow donors, were studied. Of note for this clone: Its specificity is unknown.

The V call is TRBV27, the J call TRBJ2-6, with TRBD2 as a possible D gene (6 bases). The sequencing sample was made of PBMCs. The receptor comes from a man aged 40-49 years in good health and CMV-seropositive. In DNA form, the CDR3 reads TGTGCCAGCAGTTTATGGGGGGCTGGGGCCAACGTCCTGACTTTC. It translates to CASSLWGAGANVLTF.